This T cell receptor beta chain was identified in a study of T cell changes during pregnancy in multiple sclerosis. Sequenced by immunoSEQ multiplex PCR; TCRdb stores in-frame clones only, minus some. The table lists about 40,000 clones, roughly 93% of them singletons. The sequence derives from a female donor with multiple sclerosis, enrolled in a pregnancy study. The sample in question was CD4+ T cells from peripheral blood mononuclear cells, obtained before pregnancy.

The CDR3 spells CASSDGRVPTF. CDR3 nucleotides: TGTGCCAGCAGTGATGGCAGGGTTCCCACCTTC. The V gene is TRBV25-1, the J gene TRBJ1-2, with a tentative D call TRBD1 (5 bases). Per germline, CDR1 MGHDK and CDR2 SYGVNS. Trimming stripped 3 bases from V and 13 bases from J, with 12 bases between. The CDR3 totals 11 residues.